A single sample is the source of the 27 T cell receptor beta chains below, sequenced in a study of control samples from healthy donors and cancer patients. Measured with immunoSEQ multiplex PCR; TCRdb has only the in-frame clones, and not every one. The data contain about 180,000 clones, 90% of them singletons. The sequencing input was blood. The receptors originated from a woman in her 50s in good health.

The V gene is TRBV5-1, the J gene TRBJ1-5; D is ambiguous. This CDR3 is 14 amino acids long. The V gene lost 1 base and the J gene lost 6 bases, with 11 bases spanning the gap. Germline assignment: CDR1 SGHRS and CDR2 YFSETQ. The CDR3 here is CASSLRRDSQPQHF. CDR3 bases: TGCGCCAGCAGCTTGCGTAGGGATAGTCAGCCCCAGCATTTT.

This chain connects TRBV28 to TRBJ1-2; D is unresolved. Trimming took 2 bases from V and 4 from J, leaving 8 bases between them. The CDR3 sequence is 13 residues long. Per germline, CDR1 MDHEN and CDR2 SYDVKM. The CDR3: CASSLGRFYGYTF. The DNA of the CDR3 is TGTGCCAGCAGTTTAGGTCGGTTCTATGGCTACACCTTC.

This clone was recorded only once. This chain uses TRBV28 with TRBJ1-1; 7 nucleotides line up with TRBD1. V lost 5 bases, J lost 3 bases, and 6 bases stayed unmatched. Germline V CDR1 and CDR2: MDHEN, SYDVKM. The CDR3 totals 14 residues. For the CDR3, the DNA is TGTGCCAGCAGTACAGGGGAAAGTCACACTGAAGCTTTCTTT. This encodes CASSTGESHTEAFF.

This clone was recorded a few times. This chain joins TRBV7-2 and TRBJ2-7; 10 bases are a match to TRBD2. The V gene end was trimmed by 0 bases and the J gene end by 4 bases; junction bases not matched to a gene: 9. The germline gives CDR1 SGHTA, CDR2 FQGNSA. The CDR3 covers 17 residues. The CDR3 spells CASSLAVSSGGLYEQYF. CDR3 DNA sequence: TGTGCCAGCAGCTTAGCAGTGTCTAGCGGGGGTCTATACGAGCAGTACTTC.

This clone was detected only once. The chain recombines TRBV7-2 with TRBJ2-5; D remains ambiguous. CDR3 length: 13 residues. The germline V gene encodes CDR1 SGHTA and CDR2 FQGNSA. With 3 bases removed from V and 5 bases from J, the gap between germline ends came to 10 bases. The CDR3 sequence: CASSFWSKETQYF. CDR3 sequence (DNA): TGTGCCAGCAGCTTTTGGTCAAAGGAGACCCAGTACTTC.

The V gene is TRBV12-3 or TRBV12-4, the J gene TRBJ1-1; D possibly corresponds to TRBD1 (5 bases). The CDR3 is made up of 12 amino acids. V lost 6 bases to trimming and J lost 1 base, with 6 bases between them. CDR3 in amino acids: CASSQGNTEAFF. CDR3 in DNA: TGTGCCAGCAGCCAGGGGAACACTGAAGCTTTCTTT.

The V gene is TRBV5-4, the J gene TRBJ2-1, with 8 bases identical to TRBD2. The ends lost 2 bases at V and 8 bases at J; junction bases unmatched: 6. Germline V gives CDR1 SGHNT, CDR2 YYREEE (reference sequence). CDR3 length: 14 residues. CDR3 sequence (DNA): TGTGCCAGCAGCTTCTTCCGGGGGGGTGATGAGCAGTTCTTC. This translates into CASSFFRGGDEQFF. The variable domain in full, with the rest retrieved from reference TRBV5-4 and TRBJ2-1, is ETGVTQSPTHLIKTRGQQVTLRCSSQSGHNTVSWYQQALGQGPQFIFQYYREEENGRGNFPPRFSGLQFPNYSSELNVNALELDDSALYLCASSFFRGGDEQFFGPGTRLTVL.

V usage is TRBV3-1 (or the pseudogene TRBV3-2) and J usage is TRBJ1-3, with unresolved D. CDR1 is LGHDT, CDR2 YNNKEL, per germline (reference sequence). This CDR3 is built from 13 residues. Deletions cut 6 bases from V and 6 bases from J, with 12 bases between. The CDR3 nucleotides are TGTGCCAGCAGTCGCGAGGCCCCAAACACCATATATTTT. Amino acid sequence: CASSREAPNTIYF.

The chain uses TRBV7-9 and TRBJ2-1; a weak D match, TRBD1 (5 bases). Germline-derived CDR1 and CDR2 are SEHNR and FQNEAQ (reference sequence). V was cut by 1 base and J by 6 bases, with 10 bases left in between. The CDR3 contains 14 residues. CDR3 sequence (DNA): TGTGCCAGCAGCTTAGGGGGCACGTTCAATGAGCAGTTCTTC. This gives the protein CASSLGGTFNEQFF. The complete variable domain, with remaining parts taken from reference TRBV7-9 and TRBJ2-1, reads DTGVSQNPRHKITKRGQNVTFRCDPISEHNRLYWYRQTLGQGPEFLTYFQNEAQLEKSRLLSDRFSAERPKGSFSTLEIQRTEQGDSAMYLCASSLGGTFNEQFFGPGTRLTVL.

The chain recombines TRBV11-2 with TRBJ1-3; D remains ambiguous. Between the trimmed V and J ends, which lost 1 base and 0 bases, there was a span of 4 bases. CDR1 and CDR2 (germline): SGHAT, FQNNGV. The CDR3 is 14 residues long. CDR3 DNA sequence: TGTGCCAGCAGCTTAGCCCCCTCTGGAAACACCATATATTTT. Translated: CASSLAPSGNTIYF.

The CDR3 DNA is TGTGCCAGCAGTTCCGGGACAGGGGGCTCAGCGTATAATTCACCCCTCCACTTT. Translating it yields CASSSGTGGSAYNSPLHF. The chain has TRBV5-4 and TRBJ1-6; 12 positions match TRBD1. After removal of 5 bases from V and 4 bases from J, the junction contained 10 bases not matched to a gene. In germline, CDR1 is SGHNT, CDR2 YYREEE (reference sequence). CDR3 length equals 18 residues.

The V call is TRBV10-3, the J call TRBJ2-1; TRBD1 might be the D (6 bases). The V and J ends lost 2 bases and 2 bases respectively, with 19 bases between them. CDR1 and CDR2 (germline): ENHRY, SYGVKD. The CDR3 has 18 residues. The CDR3 here is CAISEGRRVRGPYNEQFF. The CDR3 DNA reads TGTGCCATCAGTGAGGGGCGTAGGGTCAGGGGCCCCTACAATGAGCAGTTCTTC.

V is TRBV4-3 and J is TRBJ2-1, with a tentative D call TRBD2 (5 bases). Germline CDR1 is LGHNA and CDR2 is YSLEER. The CDR3 runs to 15 residues. V was clipped by 4 bases and J by 0 bases, with 10 bases between them. For the CDR3, the DNA is TGCGCCAGCAGCCGGGAGCGGCTCTCCTACAATGAGCAGTTCTTC. It yields the protein CASSRERLSYNEQFF.

This clone was picked up one time. The rearrangement links TRBV27 to TRBJ2-2; 8 nucleotides match TRBD2. Germline assignment: CDR1 MNHEY and CDR2 SMNVEV (reference sequence). Trimming at V came to 6 bases and at J to 7 bases, leaving 10 bases not matched to a gene. The CDR3 spans 15 residues. As DNA, the CDR3 is TGTGCCAGCAGGCGACCGGGACTAGTTGTCGGGGAGCTGTTTTTT. Translated: CASRRPGLVVGELFF.

This clone appeared once. The chain recombines TRBV30 with TRBJ2-2, with D unresolved. The CDR3 has 14 residues. CDR1 and CDR2 (germline): GTSNPN, SVGIG (reference sequence). V shed 7 bases and J shed 5 bases, with 17 bases lying between them. The chain's CDR3 is CALPLLSGTGELFF. CDR3 nucleotide sequence: TGTGCCTTGCCCCTACTAAGTGGGACCGGGGAGCTGTTTTTT.

The rearrangement links TRBV5-1 to TRBJ2-5; 7 bases are shared with TRBD1. The CDR3 runs to 14 residues. V lost 5 bases and J lost 1; bases outside the gene matches: 5. CDR1 SGHRS and CDR2 YFSETQ come from the germline V gene. The CDR3 spells CASRNGQVQETQYF. The DNA for the CDR3 is TGCGCCAGCAGGAATGGACAGGTCCAAGAGACCCAGTACTTC.

The rearrangement links TRBV7-9 to TRBJ1-1; D not certain. The V gene lost 3 bases and the J gene lost 4 bases, with 12 bases spanning the gap. CDR3 size: 14 residues. Germline-derived CDR1 and CDR2 are SEHNR and FQNEAQ (reference sequence). The CDR3 coding sequence is TGTGCCAGCAGCTTCGCTACTAGGAGCACTGAAGCTTTCTTT. As protein: CASSFATRSTEAFF.

The chain couples TRBV5-1 to TRBJ2-2; 10 positions agree with TRBD2. CDR1 and CDR2 from the germline V gene are SGHRS and YFSETQ. Trimming cost V 4 bases and J 3 bases; bases outside gene matches: 6. The CDR3 has 16 amino acids. The CDR3 protein is CASSDIAGGHTGELFF. The CDR3 DNA follows: TGCGCCAGCAGCGACATAGCGGGAGGACACACCGGGGAGCTGTTTTTT.

The chain links TRBV3-1 (or the pseudogene TRBV3-2) to TRBJ2-7, with 7 bases matching TRBD2. Germline loops: CDR1 LGHDT, CDR2 YNNKEL (reference sequence). This CDR3 comprises 17 residues. After removal of 0 bases from V and 5 bases from J, the junction contained 13 bases not matched to a gene. CDR3 coding DNA: TGTGCCAGCAGCCAAGATAACGTACTAGGGGAGGGTCACGAGCAGTACTTC. Its protein product is CASSQDNVLGEGHEQYF.

This chain links TRBV29-1 with TRBJ2-2; D is possibly TRBD1 or TRBD2 (6 bases each). Germline CDR1 reads SQVTM; CDR2 reads ANQGSEA. Trimming removed 4 bases from V and 5 bases from J, with 11 bases in between. This CDR3 is 13 amino acids long. The CDR3 DNA reads as TGCAGCGTTGGGGGGGCACATACCGGGGAGCTGTTTTTT. It encodes CSVGGAHTGELFF.

The rearrangement uses TRBV5-8 and TRBJ2-7, with TRBD1 identical over 7 bases. CDR3 length: 15 residues. V lost 4 bases to trimming and J lost 0 bases; unmatched junction nucleotides: 7. CDR1 and CDR2 from the germline V gene are SGHTS and YDEGEE. The CDR3 loop is CASSRAGDSSYEQYF. The CDR3 bases are TGTGCCAGCAGCCGCGCAGGGGACAGCTCCTACGAGCAGTACTTC.

The gene calls are TRBV7-9 and TRBJ2-3, with D tentatively TRBD2 (5 bases). CDR3 length: 14 residues. V was cut by 1 base and J by 5 bases, with 10 bases left in between. Germline V gives CDR1 SEHNR, CDR2 FQNEAQ (reference sequence). CDR3 sequence (DNA): TGTGCCAGCAGCTTAGATCAAGGGAGAGATACGCAGTATTTT. As protein: CASSLDQGRDTQYF.

The V gene is TRBV2, the J gene TRBJ1-1; D uncertain. This CDR3 is built from 14 residues. Per the germline V gene, CDR1 is SNHLY and CDR2 is FYNNEI. V gave up 2 bases and J gave up 0 bases, with 7 bases separating them. CDR3 in DNA: TGTGCCAGCAGTGAATCGGCATTGAACACTGAAGCTTTCTTT. It codes for CASSESALNTEAFF. The full variable domain, its missing parts supplied by reference TRBV2 and TRBJ1-1, is EPEVTQTPSHQVTQMGQEVILRCVPISNHLYFYWYRQILGQKVEFLVSFYNNEISEKSEIFDDQFSVERPDGSNFTLKIRSTKLEDSAMYFCASSESALNTEAFFGQGTRLTVV.

The chain uses TRBV27 and TRBJ2-1; 12 nucleotides align to TRBD2. Germline-derived CDR1 and CDR2 are MNHEY and SMNVEV (reference sequence). The CDR3 is made up of 16 amino acids. V dropped 3 bases and J dropped 4; count of bases not matched to a gene: 4. Here the CDR3 reads CASSFLAGGSYNEQFF. The CDR3 DNA sequence: TGTGCCAGCAGTTTCCTAGCGGGGGGGTCATACAATGAGCAGTTCTTC.

The V and J genes are TRBV4-1 and TRBJ1-2; D is unclear. V gave up 0 bases and J gave up 5 bases, with 13 bases separating them. This CDR3 is 15 amino acids long. Germline V gives CDR1 MGHRA, CDR2 YSYEKL. CDR3: CASSQDPTVGYGYTF. CDR3 nucleotide sequence: TGCGCCAGCAGCCAAGATCCAACCGTGGGGTATGGCTACACCTTC.

The rearrangement uses TRBV11-2 and TRBJ1-5; no reliable D call. The CDR3 consists of 13 residues. The V gene's germline CDR1 is SGHAT and CDR2 FQNNGV. Trimming pared 5 bases from V and 7 bases from J, leaving 12 bases between. As DNA, the CDR3 is TGTGCCAGCAGCCTTGGACCATTCCAGCCCCAGCATTTT. Amino acid sequence: CASSLGPFQPQHF.

The CDR3 nucleotides read TGTGCCAGCAGCCCGTTGAGCGGGAAATACAATGAGCAGTTCTTC. It yields the protein CASSPLSGKYNEQFF. The chain joins TRBV6-2 or TRBV6-3 to TRBJ2-1, with 7 positions matching TRBD2. V shed 6 bases, J shed 4 bases, and the junction held 9 bases outside the gene matches. Germline-derived CDR1 and CDR2 are MNHEY and SVGEGT. This CDR3 is built from 15 residues.